The 26 T cell receptor beta chains below were found in one sample sequenced in a study of glioma-infiltrating T cells. TCR alpha and beta CDR3 regions were amplified from RNA using iRepertoire nested multiplex PCR. TCRdb used MiXCR to reprocess the multiplex PCR reads, holding one entry per CDR3 protein. The sample consists of approximately 89,000 distinct CDR3 sequences, 20% to 25% of them appearing once. The sequenced sample consisted of glioma tissue, nonneoplastic brain tissue, or PBMCs (not recorded which). The source is a human donor with low-grade glioma or glioblastoma, undergoing nonglioma brain surgery, or in good health (not recorded which).

In its sample, this clonotype was seen a few times. The chain combines TRBV18 with TRBJ2-7; 10 bases are a match to TRBD1. This CDR3 is built from 15 residues. Trimming removed 0 bases from V and 5 bases from J; junction bases left unmatched: 4. Germline lookup yields CDR1 KGHSH and CDR2 LQKENI. The CDR3 nucleotides are TGTGCCAGCTCACCACCGGGACAGGGGTGGAACGAGCAGTACTTC. Protein product: CASSPPGQGWNEQYF.

In this sample, this clonotype turned up many times. This chain uses TRBV4-2 with TRBJ1-2; no firm D call. Germline CDR1 reads LGHNA; CDR2 reads YNFKEQ. This CDR3 is 13 amino acids long. Trimming shortened V by 3 bases and J by 4 bases, and 9 bases separated the two germline ends. Here the CDR3 DNA reads TGTGCCAGCAGCCAGGGTGACGCCTATGGCTACACCTTC. Its protein product is CASSQGDAYGYTF.

This clonotype was recorded many times. This chain joins TRBV7-8 and TRBJ2-3; D possibly matches TRBD1 or TRBD2 (6 bases each). Deletions cut 4 bases from V and 2 bases from J, with 13 bases between. Germline-derived CDR1 and CDR2 are SGHVS and FQNEAQ. This CDR3 has 15 residues. DNA of the CDR3: TGTGCCAGCAGCTCTGGGGGGCAGCTCACAGATACGCAGTATTTT. It yields the protein CASSSGGQLTDTQYF.

This clonotype was found many times. This chain joins TRBV4-2 and TRBJ1-5; 7 nucleotides line up with TRBD1. V gave up 3 bases and J gave up 7 bases; unmatched junction bases: 9. Germline assignment: CDR1 LGHNA and CDR2 YNFKEQ. The CDR3 loop spans 15 amino acids. The CDR3 DNA reads TGTGCCAGCAGCCAGGGATCAGGGGGGGAACAGCCCCAGCATTTT. It yields the protein CASSQGSGGEQPQHF.

There are a few counts of this clonotype. The chain couples TRBV18 to TRBJ2-1; a weak D match, TRBD1 (7 bases). Per germline, CDR1 KGHSH and CDR2 LQKENI. Trimming removed 2 bases at V and 7 bases at J, with 18 bases between. The CDR3 sequence is 16 residues long. The CDR3 DNA follows: TGTGCCAGCTCACCAAGGTCGGAGGGGGCTAGGAATGAGCAGTTCTTC. Translating it yields CASSPRSEGARNEQFF.

This chain joins TRBV14 and TRBJ1-4; 9 positions match TRBD1. This CDR3 has 16 amino acids. The V gene end was trimmed by 2 bases and the J gene end by 5 bases; junction bases not matched to a gene: 6. Germline CDR1 SGHDN, CDR2 FVKESK. CDR3 DNA: TGTGCCAGCAGCCAACTTGGGACAGGGACGAATGAAAAACTGTTTTTT. Translation: CASSQLGTGTNEKLFF.

This clonotype has more than one count but fewer than ten. The V gene is TRBV9, the J gene TRBJ2-5; TRBD1 agrees at 7 bases. V trimming: 7 bases; J trimming: 3 bases; junction bases outside the gene matches: 12. The CDR3 sequence is 15 residues long. Per the germline V gene, CDR1 is SGDLS and CDR2 is YYNGEE. CDR3 region: CASSSTGKSEETQYF. In DNA, the CDR3 is TGTGCCAGCTCCTCGACAGGGAAATCCGAAGAGACCCAGTACTTC.

The rearrangement links TRBV7-2 to TRBJ2-5; no clear D. This CDR3 is 13 amino acids long. Trimming left V 9 bases short and J 4 bases short, with 15 bases between. Germline V gene data show CDR1 as SGHTA and CDR2 as FQGNSA. The CDR3 spells CASSMSVRETQYF. DNA of the CDR3: TGTGCCAGTAGTATGAGTGTAAGAGAGACCCAGTACTTC.

This clonotype appeared many times. The chain recombines TRBV19 with TRBJ2-5, with D perhaps matching TRBD2 (6 bases). Trimming took 7 bases from V and 2 from J, leaving 11 bases between them. Germline V gene lookup returns CDR1 LNHDA and CDR2 SQIVND (reference sequence). The CDR3 is 13 residues long. The CDR3 coding sequence is TGTGCCAGTAAGGCGGGAACTCAAGAGACCCAGTACTTC. Translated, it gives CASKAGTQETQYF.

In this sample, this clonotype turned up many times. The V call is TRBV12-3 or TRBV12-4, the J call TRBJ1-5; D might be TRBD1 (6 bases). The CDR3 has 14 residues. Trimming stripped 6 bases from V and 3 bases from J, with 12 bases between. The CDR3 spells CASSLGQNNQPQHF. DNA of the CDR3: TGTGCCAGCAGCCTAGGACAGAACAATCAGCCCCAGCATTTT.

This clonotype was observed many times. The V call is TRBV4-1, the J call TRBJ1-1, with TRBD1 as a possible D gene (6 bases). Germline V gene sequence: CDR1 MGHRA, CDR2 YSYEKL. The V end lost 3 bases, the J end lost 6 bases, and 17 bases lay between the germline ends. There are 15 residues in the CDR3. Here the CDR3 DNA reads TGCGCCAGCAGCCAGGCCTTCAACAGGGTTGCTGAAGCTTTCTTT. This encodes CASSQAFNRVAEAFF.

This clonotype showed up many times. The CDR3 here is CSARGFGSGSTDTQYF. The CDR3, as DNA: TGCAGTGCTAGAGGATTCGGGAGCGGGAGTACAGATACGCAGTATTTT. The V and J genes are TRBV20-1 and TRBJ2-3, with 8 nucleotides matching TRBD2. There are 16 residues in the CDR3. V shed 1 base and J 3 bases; nucleotides not matched to a gene: 9. Germline CDR1 and CDR2: DFQATT and SNEGSKA (reference sequence).

This clonotype was seen only a few times. The chain has TRBV19 and TRBJ1-2; D may be TRBD1 (5 bases). The V end was cut by 5 bases, the J end by 4 bases, with 23 bases between. CDR1 is LNHDA and CDR2 is SQIVND in the germline V gene (reference sequence). CDR3 size: 17 residues. The CDR3 reads CASSLPGTGARAYGYTF. CDR3 nucleotide sequence: TGTGCCAGTAGTCTTCCCGGGACGGGAGCTAGGGCCTATGGCTACACCTTC.

This clonotype was seen repeatedly, ten times or more. The rearrangement links TRBV7-9 to TRBJ2-5; TRBD2 might be the D (6 bases). The V and J ends lost 5 bases and 5 bases respectively, with 18 bases between them. This CDR3 has 15 residues. Per germline, CDR1 SEHNR and CDR2 FQNEAQ (reference sequence). The CDR3 DNA is TGTGCCAGCAGCCCTCCGAGGGGAGGCAGGGAGACCCAGTACTTC. It encodes CASSPPRGGRETQYF.

The rearrangement joins TRBV12-3 or TRBV12-4 to TRBJ2-7, with 10 bases identical to TRBD1. Losses at the gene ends were 3 bases for V and 3 bases for J; bases not matched to a gene: 8. CDR3 length: 16 residues. The CDR3 nucleotides are TGTGCCAGCAGTTTGTTTGGGACAGGGGCTTTCTACGAGCAGTACTTC. It specifies CASSLFGTGAFYEQYF.

This clonotype was counted ten times or more. The gene calls are TRBV20-1 and TRBJ1-1, with no clear D. Germline V gene lookup returns CDR1 DFQATT and CDR2 SNEGSKA (reference sequence). V lost 3 bases and J 4 bases, leaving 9 bases between the germline ends. The CDR3 covers 12 residues. CDR3: CSASRMSTEAFF. The CDR3 nucleotides read TGCAGTGCTAGCAGGATGTCCACTGAAGCTTTCTTT.

This chain joins TRBV12-3 or TRBV12-4 and TRBJ1-3; tentative D call: TRBD1 (6 bases). The CDR3 totals 14 residues. Deletions cut 3 bases from V and 6 bases from J, with 12 bases between. The CDR3 sequence: CASSFSGGLNTIYF. CDR3 nucleotide sequence: TGTGCCAGCAGTTTTTCGGGGGGCTTAAACACCATATATTTT.

This clonotype has at least ten counts. This chain links TRBV2 with TRBJ1-5, with 7 bases matching TRBD1. V trimming: 6 bases; J trimming: 2 bases; junction bases outside the gene matches: 1. The V gene's germline CDR1 is SNHLY and CDR2 FYNNEI. The length of the CDR3 is 13 residues. The CDR3: CASRTGGNQPQHF. The CDR3 DNA is TGTGCCAGCAGAACAGGGGGCAATCAGCCCCAGCATTTT.

This clonotype occurred many times. This rearrangement joins TRBV27 to TRBJ2-7; TRBD1 aligns across 7 bases. The trim removed 5 bases at V and 0 bases at J, leaving 10 bases unmatched. In germline, CDR1 is MNHEY, CDR2 SMNVEV (reference sequence). The CDR3 runs to 16 residues. CDR3 loop: CASSKHRGGGSYEQYF. The CDR3 DNA sequence: TGTGCCAGCAGTAAGCACAGGGGTGGAGGCTCCTACGAGCAGTACTTC.

This clonotype was observed at least ten times. V gene TRBV6-1 combines with J gene TRBJ2-1, with 14 bases aligning to TRBD2. There are 15 residues in the CDR3. Germline lookup yields CDR1 MNHNS and CDR2 SASEGT. The ends lost 6 bases at V and 7 bases at J; junction bases unmatched: 5. Written as DNA, the CDR3 is TGTGCCAGCAGATGGACTAGCGGGAGGCGTAATGAGCAGTTCTTC. It encodes CASRWTSGRRNEQFF.

The chain combines TRBV12-3 or TRBV12-4 with TRBJ1-6, with D possibly TRBD1 on 5 matching bases. The CDR3 has 13 residues. Trimming took 3 bases from V and 6 from J, leaving 6 bases between them. The CDR3 DNA follows: TGTGCCAGCAGTTTTCAGGGTAATTCACCCCTCCACTTT. This gives the protein CASSFQGNSPLHF.

As to this clonotype: It may be a read error: a sequence one base away is much more abundant. The CDR3 loop is CASSGDRWIRGETQYF. The CDR3 DNA follows: TGTGCCAGCAGCGGAGACCGGTGGATTCGAGGAGAGACCCAGTACTTC. The chain is built from TRBV7-2 and TRBJ2-5; D remains ambiguous. The germline CDR1 and CDR2 sequences are SGHTA and FQGNSA. The CDR3 is made up of 16 amino acids. Between the trimmed V and J ends, which lost 5 bases and 4 bases, there was a span of 20 bases.

This clonotype was seen a handful of times. V is TRBV5-6 and J is TRBJ1-2; 7 bases fit TRBD1. This CDR3 has 14 residues. Germline V gene lookup returns CDR1 SGHDT and CDR2 YYEEEE. V was pared by 4 bases and J by 2 bases, with 5 bases of the junction left unmatched. This CDR3 reads CASSAEQGNYGYTF. The CDR3 DNA sequence: TGTGCCAGCAGCGCGGAACAGGGGAACTATGGCTACACCTTC.

This clonotype showed up many times. The genes are TRBV2 and TRBJ1-5, with D possibly matching TRBD1 (5 bases). The V and J ends lost 10 bases and 2 bases respectively, with 12 bases between them. CDR3 length equals 13 residues. Germline V gene sequence: CDR1 SNHLY, CDR2 FYNNEI. This CDR3 is CATRGERNQPQHF. CDR3 in DNA: TGTGCCACGAGGGGAGAGCGCAATCAGCCCCAGCATTTT.

The V call is TRBV7-6, the J call TRBJ2-7, with 9 bases that match TRBD1. CDR3 length: 16 residues. With V trimmed by 4 bases and J by 1 base, 8 bases remained unmatched. CDR1 and CDR2 (germline): SGHVS, FNYEAQ. For the CDR3, the DNA is TGTGCCAGCAGCTCAGAAACCGGGACAGGGTCCTACGAGCAGTACTTC. Translation gives CASSSETGTGSYEQYF.

The table lists this clonotype with a few counts. The chain is built from TRBV5-4 and TRBJ2-3; 12 nucleotides align to TRBD2. CDR1 and CDR2 (germline): SGHNT, YYREEE (reference sequence). Trimming cost V 2 bases and J 7 bases; bases outside gene matches: 5. The CDR3 loop spans 15 amino acids. The CDR3 here is CASSFLAGGLNTQYF. In nucleotides, the CDR3 is TGTGCCAGCAGCTTTCTAGCGGGGGGGCTAAATACGCAGTATTTT.